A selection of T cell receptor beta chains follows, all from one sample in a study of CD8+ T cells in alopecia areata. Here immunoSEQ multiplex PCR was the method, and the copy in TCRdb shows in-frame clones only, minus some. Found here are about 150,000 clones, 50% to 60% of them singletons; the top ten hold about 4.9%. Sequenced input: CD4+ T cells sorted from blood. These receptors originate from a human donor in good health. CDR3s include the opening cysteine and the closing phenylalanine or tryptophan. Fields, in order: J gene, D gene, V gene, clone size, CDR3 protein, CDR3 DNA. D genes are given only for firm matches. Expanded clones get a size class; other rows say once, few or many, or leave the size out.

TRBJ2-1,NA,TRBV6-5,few,CASQGAASYNEQFF,TGTGCCTCCCAAGGGGCCGCATCCTACAATGAGCAGTTCTTC
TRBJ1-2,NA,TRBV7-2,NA,CASSSVGIYGYTF,TGTGCCAGCAGCTCCGTGGGAATCTATGGCTACACCTTC
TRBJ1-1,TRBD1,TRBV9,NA,CASSATGGEEAFF,TGTGCCAGCAGCGCCACAGGGGGCGAAGAAGCTTTCTTT
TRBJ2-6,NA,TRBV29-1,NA,CSVWFSGANVLTF,TGCAGCGTGTGGTTCTCTGGGGCCAACGTCCTGACTTTC
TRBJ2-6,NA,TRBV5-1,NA,CASSLRQSGANVLTF,TGCGCCAGCAGCTTGAGACAATCTGGGGCCAACGTCCTGACTTTC
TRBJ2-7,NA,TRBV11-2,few,CASSLVDRASYEQYF,TGTGCCAGCAGCTTAGTGGATAGGGCCTCCTACGAGCAGTACTTC
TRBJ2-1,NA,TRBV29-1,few,CSVEDRVEMGEQFF,TGCAGCGTTGAAGACAGGGTGGAAATGGGTGAGCAGTTCTTC
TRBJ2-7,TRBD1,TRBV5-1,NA,CASSFRQGADEQYF,TGCGCCAGCAGCTTTAGGCAGGGGGCGGACGAGCAGTACTTC
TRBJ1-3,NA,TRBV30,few,CAWSVLPNTIYF,TGTGCCTGGAGTGTACTTCCGAACACCATATATTTT
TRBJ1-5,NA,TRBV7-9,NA,CASSLGGQPNQPQHF,TGTGCCAGCAGCTTAGGTGGGCAGCCTAATCAGCCCCAGCATTTT